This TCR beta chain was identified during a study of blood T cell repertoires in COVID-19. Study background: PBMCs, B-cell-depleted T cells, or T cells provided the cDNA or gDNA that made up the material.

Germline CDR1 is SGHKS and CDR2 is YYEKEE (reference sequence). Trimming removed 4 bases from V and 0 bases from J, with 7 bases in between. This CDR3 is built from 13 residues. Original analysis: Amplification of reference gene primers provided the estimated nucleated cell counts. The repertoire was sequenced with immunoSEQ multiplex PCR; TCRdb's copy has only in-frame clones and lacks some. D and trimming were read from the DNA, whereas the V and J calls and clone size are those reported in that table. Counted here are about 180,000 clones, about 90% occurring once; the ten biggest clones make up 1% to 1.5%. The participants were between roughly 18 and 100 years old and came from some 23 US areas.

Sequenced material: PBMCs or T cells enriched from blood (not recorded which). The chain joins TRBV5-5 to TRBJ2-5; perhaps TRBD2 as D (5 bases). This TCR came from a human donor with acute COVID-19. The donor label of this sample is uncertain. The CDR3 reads CASSREDQETQYF. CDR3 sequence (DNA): TGTGCCAGCAGCCGGGAAGACCAAGAGACCCAGTACTTC.